This section outlines one T cell receptor (beta chain) sequence together with its context. Its specific antigen is unknown. The record has no base qualities; no much larger clone is one base away. Library creation used the immunoSEQ multiplex PCR assay. TCR beta CDR3 sequencing was performed on DNA from the cultured, isolated CD4+ T cells. As for how the authors treated the data: Non-productive TCR sequences were removed and reads were trimmed to the CDR3 region, keeping CDR3s of at least 7 amino acids. Antigen-specific clonotypes were identified with the MANAFEST web app by comparing expansion in peptide wells against reference cultures. For clones to be considered positive, expansion at FDR<0.05 versus reference and all other wells, an odds ratio above 5, and a frequency above 0.1% in two replicate wells were required. Cross-reactive clonotypes were defined as significantly expanded in SARS-CoV-2 spike wells and in at least one common cold coronavirus spike condition. Using the stringdist R package, CDR3 similarity was measured by Levenshtein distance, and unrooted trees were constructed with ape in R 3.6.1. The immuneACCESS repertoire file appears here via TCRdb, limited to in-frame rearrangements. These files lack a portion of the clones; in checked studies, under half of the deficit traces to unresolved V genes, and the cause of the others is not known. V, J and clone size were drawn from that table, and D and trimming were deduced from the DNA. This sample is represented by about 73,000 clones; nearly 75% of them were singletons. The ten biggest clones cover about 2.5% of the sample.

This sample was taken from a study of vaccination effects on CD4 cells after COVID-19 (dated by TCRdb to between 2022 and 2023). As for the study more broadly: In the ViraFEST assay, PBMC were stimulated with viral peptide pools, and antigen-specific CD4+ T cell clonotypes were then identified by expansion using TCR sequencing. Cultures from other donors in the study were sequenced using the Oncomine TCR Beta short-read assay on an Illumina iSeq 100. SARS-CoV-2 spike-specific CD4+ TCR repertoires were compared before and after mRNA vaccination in COVID-19 convalescent patients and in infection-naive vaccine recipients. Post-vaccine samples across the study were collected a median of 72 days after the second dose, with a range of 14 to 241. A total of over nine COVID-19 convalescent patients and a few SARS-CoV-2-naive healthy vaccine recipients were included in the full study. A few million PBMC per well were cultured with 8.5 to 10 ug/ml peptides in IMDM containing 5% human AB serum, 10 IU/ml IL-2 and gentamicin. Results and caveats for the whole study, not just this receptor: Marked clonal contraction was observed in both infection-induced and vaccine-induced clones at late post-vaccination timepoints, consistent with waning T cell responses. Limitations of the study were the small number of convalescent patients and the absence of early post-infection timepoints. In healthy vaccine recipients, vaccine-induced clones were almost all SARS-CoV-2 mono-reactive, with only 1 of 255 cross-reactive with common cold coronaviruses.

Germline trimming amounts to 6 bases on V and 4 bases on J, with 6 as the count of junction bases outside the gene matches. Spanning cysteine to phenylalanine, the CDR3 consists of 14 amino acids. The DNA shown is the 42-base CDR3, in frame from base 1. Based on the germline V gene (reference sequence), the CDR1 and CDR2 sequences are LNHDA and SQIVND. After about 10 days of culture, CD4+ T cells were isolated with the EasySep CD4+ T cell isolation kit. Two doses of either the BNT162b2 or the mRNA-1273 mRNA SARS-CoV-2 vaccine were administered to participants. None of the healthy vaccine recipients had a prior SARS-CoV-2 infection, which was confirmed by nucleocapsid antibody tests that came back negative both before and after vaccination. On days 3 and 7, half of the culture medium was replaced with fresh IL-2-containing medium. Unless noted otherwise, every peptide stimulation condition was grown in triplicate wells. PBMC were separated from whole blood using Ficoll-Paque Plus gradient centrifugation and were then either cryopreserved at -140C or used fresh. The QIAamp micro DNA kit was used to extract genomic DNA from the cultured CD4+ T cells.

This chain is built from TRBV19 and TRBJ1-2, with 9 middle bases fitting TRBD1. This TCR came from a human donor who received a COVID-19 vaccine. This specimen consisted of CD4+ T cells from PBMCs cultured without peptide, obtained after COVID-19 vaccination. The CDR3 here reads CASSSQGAGYGYTF. In nucleotides, the sequence is TGTGCCAGTAGCTCACAGGGGGCAGGCTATGGCTACACCTTC.